A selection of T cell receptor beta chains follows, all from one sample in a study of blood T cells in healthy people across ages. TCRdb used MiXCR to reprocess the 5' RACE reads, holding one entry per CDR3 protein. The table has about 760,000 distinct CDR3 sequences, around 25% seen once. This same sample was also taken into another study, of T cells of mothers and their children.

The specimen sequenced was blood. Receptor source: a boy between 10 and 17 years old in good health. Each CDR3 is given with its conserved first and last residue. D genes are given only for firm matches. The size entry is marked missing in some rows and otherwise reads once, few, many or a size class.

J gene,clone size,CDR3 length,D gene,V gene,CDR3 DNA,CDR3 protein
TRBJ2-5,NA,14,TRBD1,TRBV29-1,TGCAGCGTTGCCGGGACAGGGACGTCGGAGACCCAGTACTTC,CSVAGTGTSETQYF
TRBJ2-1,NA,12,NA,TRBV10-2,TGCGCCAGCAGTGAGTCGGCGGCCCAGCAGTTCTTC,CASSESAAQQFF
TRBJ2-6,few,14,NA,TRBV20-1,TGCAGTGCTAGGCAGGGCACTGGGGCCAACGTCCTGACTTTC,CSARQGTGANVLTF
TRBJ2-7,NA,14,NA,TRBV12-3/TRBV12-4,TGTGCCAGCAGTTTATCAGGGTTACTGAACGAGCAGTACTTC,CASSLSGLLNEQYF
TRBJ2-5,few,17,TRBD2,TRBV7-3,TGTGCCAGCAGCTCCCGAGGACTAGCGGGGGATCAAGAGACCCAGTACTTC,CASSSRGLAGDQETQYF
TRBJ2-3,few,15,TRBD2,TRBV12-3/TRBV12-4,TGTGCCAGCCAACCCGCGGGGGTCCCCACAGATACGCAGTATTTT,CASQPAGVPTDTQYF
TRBJ2-5,few,18,TRBD2,TRBV29-1,TGCAGCGCCACGAAGTTCCCTAGCGGGAGGGGTCGTGGAGAGACCCAGTACTTC,CSATKFPSGRGRGETQYF
TRBJ2-5,NA,14,NA,TRBV7-9,TGTGCCAGCAGCCCCGTGGGGGGAAGAGAGACCCAGTACTTC,CASSPVGGRETQYF
TRBJ2-7,NA,17,TRBD2,TRBV7-2,TGTGCCAGCAGCAGAAGTGGGGGACTAGCGAGCTCCTACGAGCAGTACTTC,CASSRSGGLASSYEQYF
TRBJ2-7,NA,13,NA,TRBV29-1,TGCAGCGTTGAAGAAATGAACAGCTACGAGCAGTACTTC,CSVEEMNSYEQYF
TRBJ2-2,few,18,NA,TRBV4-1,TGCGCCAGCAGCCAAGATACCCCCCCCGGTCCTAAGGCCGGGGAGCTGTTTTTT,CASSQDTPPGPKAGELFF
TRBJ1-2,NA,15,NA,TRBV4-3,TGCGCCAGCAGCCAAGAAGGGGGGCACTACTATGGCTACACCTTC,CASSQEGGHYYGYTF
TRBJ2-3,few,14,NA,TRBV7-6,TGTGCCAGCAGCTTTGGCAGGGGCTCAGATACGCAGTATTTT,CASSFGRGSDTQYF
TRBJ1-4,few,14,TRBD1,TRBV29-1,TGCAGCGTTAAGAGGGGGACAGTGGATGAAAAACTGTTTTTT,CSVKRGTVDEKLFF
TRBJ2-1,NA,16,NA,TRBV7-3,TGTGCCAGCAGCTTACCGGAAATAGGGGGGGCCAATGAGCAGTTCTTC,CASSLPEIGGANEQFF
TRBJ1-2,NA,13,NA,TRBV7-9,TGTGCCAGCAGCTTAGTTTTAGCCTATGGCTACACCTTC,CASSLVLAYGYTF
TRBJ2-7,NA,13,NA,TRBV6-6,TGTGCCACCCTGGACTCAGGGGGGGACGAGCAGTACTTC,CATLDSGGDEQYF
TRBJ1-2,NA,13,NA,TRBV12-3/TRBV12-4,TGTGCCAGCAGCAATGGGGCAGGGTTTGGCTACACCTTC,CASSNGAGFGYTF
TRBJ2-1,NA,17,TRBD2,TRBV2,TGTGCCAGCAGTGGTAGCGGGACTCCTTTGGTCTACAATGAGCAGTTCTTC,CASSGSGTPLVYNEQFF
TRBJ2-5,NA,14,NA,TRBV7-8,TGTGCCAGCAGCTTAGGTGGACGCCCGGAGACCCAGTACTTC,CASSLGGRPETQYF
TRBJ1-1,many,14,TRBD1,TRBV27,TGTGCCAGCAGCTTGACAGGGCTGAACACTGAAGCTTTCTTT,CASSLTGLNTEAFF
TRBJ2-5,NA,13,NA,TRBV5-1,TGCGCCAGCAGCTGGGACGTCCAAGAGACCCAGTACTTC,CASSWDVQETQYF
TRBJ1-6,few,14,NA,TRBV11-1,TGTGCCAGCAGCTTAGAGACAGCCAATTCACCCCTCCACTTT,CASSLETANSPLHF
TRBJ2-2,NA,17,NA,TRBV6-5,TGTGCCAGCACTTTCTCCGGTTCTAGCCGCCCTTCCGGGGAGCTGTTTTTT,CASTFSGSSRPSGELFF
TRBJ2-2,NA,11,NA,TRBV29-1,TGCAGCGTTAGTTCTGTCGGGGAGCTGTTTTTT,CSVSSVGELFF
TRBJ2-3,few,12,NA,TRBV15,TGTGCCACCACCAATCCCCCGGATACGCAGTATTTT,CATTNPPDTQYF
TRBJ2-6,few,18,TRBD2,TRBV4-2,TGTGCCAGCAGCCCCCGGGACTACCTGCCCTCTGGGGCCAACGTCCTGATTTTC,CASSPRDYLPSGANVLIF
TRBJ1-2,NA,14,TRBD1,TRBV29-1,TGCAGCGTTGCCGGGACAGGCGAGGGATATGGCTACACCTTC,CSVAGTGEGYGYTF
TRBJ2-7,NA,13,TRBD1,TRBV18,TGTGCCAGCTCACCGACAGGGCTGGGGTGGCAGTACTTC,CASSPTGLGWQYF
TRBJ2-7,NA,14,TRBD2,TRBV4-1,TGCGCCAGCAGCCTTCTTTTCCGGGGGGACGAGCAGTACTTC,CASSLLFRGDEQYF
TRBJ2-3,few,16,TRBD2,TRBV27,TGTGCCAGCAGTACGTCCCTGACTAGCGGCACAGATACGCAGTATTTT,CASSTSLTSGTDTQYF
TRBJ2-5,NA,13,NA,TRBV7-2,TGTGCCAGTCACCCGGGAAGGGAGGAGACCCAGTACTTC,CASHPGREETQYF
TRBJ2-7,NA,15,NA,TRBV12-3/TRBV12-4,TGTGCCAGCAGTTATCGCGGCGATCCTCGCTACGAGCAGTACTTC,CASSYRGDPRYEQYF
TRBJ1-2,NA,12,NA,TRBV12-3/TRBV12-4,TGTGCCGGGGGACGGGACAACTATGGCTACACCTTC,CAGGRDNYGYTF
TRBJ2-7,few,16,TRBD1,TRBV7-2,TGTGCCAGCAGCTTTATTCTGGGACAGCCCGATTACGAGCAGTACTTC,CASSFILGQPDYEQYF
TRBJ2-5,few,13,NA,TRBV2,TGTGCCAGCAGCGAGGTAGATCAAGAGACCCAGTACTTC,CASSEVDQETQYF
TRBJ1-5,few,14,TRBD1,TRBV20-1,TGCAGTGCTGCAACAGGGGCGATCAATCAGCCCCAGCATTTT,CSAATGAINQPQHF
TRBJ2-2,NA,15,NA,TRBV25-1,TGTGCCAGCAGTGAATATCAAATAGCTTCTGGGGAGCTGTTTTTT,CASSEYQIASGELFF
TRBJ1-1,few,15,TRBD1,TRBV7-3,TGTGCCAGCAGCACCCCGACAGGGTTGAACACTGAAGCTTTCTTT,CASSTPTGLNTEAFF
TRBJ1-2,many,13,NA,TRBV20-1,TGCAGTGCTAGAGATACAGCTAACTATGGCTACACCTTC,CSARDTANYGYTF
TRBJ2-7,NA,14,NA,TRBV6-2/TRBV6-3,TGTGCCAGCAGTTACTCCCACGAGGTCGGGGAGCAGTACTTC,CASSYSHEVGEQYF
TRBJ2-1,NA,15,TRBD2,TRBV12-3/TRBV12-4,TGTGCCAGCTCCCCCCAATTGCGGGAGGTGAAAGAGCAGTTCTTC,CASSPQLREVKEQFF
TRBJ2-2,few,14,NA,TRBV10-3,TGTGCCATCAATCCAGGATCAAACACCGGGGAGCTGTTTTTT,CAINPGSNTGELFF
TRBJ1-2,few,12,NA,TRBV5-5,TGTGCCAGCAGCCCCGGGCCCTATGGCTACACCTTC,CASSPGPYGYTF
TRBJ1-4,NA,12,TRBD1,TRBV6-5,TGTGCCAGCAGACTTAGGACAGGAAAACTGTTTTTT,CASRLRTGKLFF
TRBJ1-2,once,13,NA,TRBV9,TGTGCCAGCAGCGTAGACAGCTACTATGGCTACACCTTC,CASSVDSYYGYTF
TRBJ2-7,few,14,TRBD2,TRBV7-3,TGTGCCAGCAGCTTAACGGGACTAGCGGCCGAGCAGTACTTC,CASSLTGLAAEQYF
TRBJ2-1,NA,16,TRBD2,TRBV14,TGTGCCAGCAGCCGTCTAGCGGGAGATTCCTACAATGAGCAGTTCTTC,CASSRLAGDSYNEQFF
TRBJ2-1,NA,17,NA,TRBV4-1,TGCGCCAGCAGCCAAGATTTGGGGGCCCCCGCCTACAATGAGCAGTTCTTC,CASSQDLGAPAYNEQFF
TRBJ2-5,few,15,NA,TRBV29-1,TGCAGCGTTGAAGATGGCCTAGACAAACAAGAGACCCAGTACTTC,CSVEDGLDKQETQYF
TRBJ2-1,NA,15,TRBD1,TRBV2,TGTGCCAGCAGTGACACAGGGGGCGCTAACAATGAGCAGTTCTTC,CASSDTGGANNEQFF
TRBJ2-7,NA,13,NA,TRBV13,TGTGCCAGCAGCTTTACTAAGGGGGACGAGCAGTACTTC,CASSFTKGDEQYF